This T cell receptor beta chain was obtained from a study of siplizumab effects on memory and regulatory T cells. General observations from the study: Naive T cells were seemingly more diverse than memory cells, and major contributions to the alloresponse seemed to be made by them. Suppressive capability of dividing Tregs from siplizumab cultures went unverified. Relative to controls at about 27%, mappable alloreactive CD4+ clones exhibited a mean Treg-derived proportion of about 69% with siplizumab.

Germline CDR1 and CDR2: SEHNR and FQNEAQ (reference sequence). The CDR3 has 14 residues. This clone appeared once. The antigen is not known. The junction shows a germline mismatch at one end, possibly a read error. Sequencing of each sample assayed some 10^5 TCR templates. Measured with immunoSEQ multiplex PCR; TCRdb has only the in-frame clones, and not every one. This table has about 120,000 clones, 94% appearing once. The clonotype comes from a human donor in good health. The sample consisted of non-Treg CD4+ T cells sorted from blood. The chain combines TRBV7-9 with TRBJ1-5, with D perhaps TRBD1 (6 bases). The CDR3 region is CANSTQGSSQPQHF. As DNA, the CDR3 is TGTGCCAACAGCACTCAGGGGAGCAGTCAGCCCCAGCATTTT.